This record looks at one TCR beta chain sequence and its context. This sample stems from a study of cytomegalovirus exposure and HLA in healthy donors. CDR1 is MNHEY and CDR2 is SMNVEV in the germline V gene (reference sequence). J gave up 5 bases and V 6 bases, and 7 bases lay outside the gene matches. This CDR3 comprises 16 residues. Generated by immunoSEQ multiplex PCR, the TCRdb table keeps only in-frame clones and is missing some. The data contain a few hundred thousand clones, 90% to 95% of them singletons. What was sequenced was PBMCs. V usage is TRBV27 and J usage is TRBJ2-2; 12 bases align to TRBD2. The sequence came from a woman aged 18-29 years in good health and CMV-seronegative. The CDR3 coding sequence is TGTGCCAGCAGGACCCGACTAGCGGGAGTTACCGGGGAGCTGTTTTTT. This encodes CASRTRLAGVTGELFF.